This T cell receptor beta chain came from a study of PD-1 blockade in mismatch repair-deficient tumors. Across the study: Enrolled about 2012-2017, patients had progressing, pretreated mismatch repair-deficient cancers of around 12 types. Points from the study as a whole: After pembrolizumab, tumor-resident clones rose rapidly, then generally contracted before radiologic responses.

All patients were mismatch repair deficient, assessed by either PCR or immunohistochemistry. The TCR-sequenced patients were a few responders to pembrolizumab. Remarks on this clone: Its antigen is undetermined.

The CDR3 sequence is 14 residues long. The V gene's germline CDR1 is SGHRS and CDR2 YFSETQ. V was pared by 4 bases and J by 4 bases, with 5 bases of the junction left unmatched. Sequencing was performed with immunoSEQ multiplex PCR; in TCRdb, only in-frame clones are kept and a portion is missing. The top ten hold 0.9% to 1.2% of the sample, which has tens of thousands of clones, approximately 83% seen once. The chain uses TRBV5-1 and TRBJ2-7; 10 bases line up with TRBD2. The TCR originated in an adult with mismatch repair-deficient cancer. The material sequenced was PBMCs, taken approximately 41 weeks after starting pembrolizumab. The chain's CDR3 is CASSEGLAIYEQYF. CDR3 bases: TGCGCCAGCAGCGAGGGACTAGCGATATACGAGCAGTACTTC.